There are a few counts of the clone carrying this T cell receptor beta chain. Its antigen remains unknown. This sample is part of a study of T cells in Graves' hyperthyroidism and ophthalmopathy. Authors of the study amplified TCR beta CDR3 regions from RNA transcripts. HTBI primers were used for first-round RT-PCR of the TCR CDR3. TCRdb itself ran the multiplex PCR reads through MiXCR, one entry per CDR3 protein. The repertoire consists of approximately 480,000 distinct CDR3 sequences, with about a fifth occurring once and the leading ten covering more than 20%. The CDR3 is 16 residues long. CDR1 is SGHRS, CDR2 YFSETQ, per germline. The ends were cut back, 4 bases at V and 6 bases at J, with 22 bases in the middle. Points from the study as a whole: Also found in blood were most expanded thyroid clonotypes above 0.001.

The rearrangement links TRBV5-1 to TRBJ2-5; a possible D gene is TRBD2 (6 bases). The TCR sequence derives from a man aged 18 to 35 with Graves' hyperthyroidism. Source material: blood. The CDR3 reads CASSNSGLAVTKTQYF. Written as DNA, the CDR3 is TGCGCCAGCAGCAACTCGGGACTTGCCGTGACGAAGACCCAGTACTTC. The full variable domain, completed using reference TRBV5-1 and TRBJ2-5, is KAGVTQTPRYLIKTRGQQVTLSCSPISGHRSVSWYQQTPGQGLQFLFEYFSETQRNKGNFPGRFSGRQFSNSRSEMNVSTLELGDSALYLCASSNSGLAVTKTQYFGPGTRLLVL.